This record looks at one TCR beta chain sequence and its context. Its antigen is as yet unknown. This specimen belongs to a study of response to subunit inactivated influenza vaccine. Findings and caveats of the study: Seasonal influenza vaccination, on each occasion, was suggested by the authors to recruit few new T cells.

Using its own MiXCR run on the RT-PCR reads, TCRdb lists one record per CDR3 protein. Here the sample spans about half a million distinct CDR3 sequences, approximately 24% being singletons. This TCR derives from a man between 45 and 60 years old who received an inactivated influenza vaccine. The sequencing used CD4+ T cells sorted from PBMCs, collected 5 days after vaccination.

CDR3 DNA: TGCGCCAGCAGCTTGGGGACAGGGGCCAACTCCTACAATGAGCAGTTCTTC. Its protein is CASSLGTGANSYNEQFF. V and J are TRBV5-1 and TRBJ2-1, with 9 bases that match TRBD1. Germline values: CDR1 SGHRS, CDR2 YFSETQ. The CDR3 is made up of 17 amino acids. Trimming took 0 bases from V and 0 from J; bases not matched to a gene: 4.